This TCR beta chain was sequenced for a study of T cells in Graves' hyperthyroidism and ophthalmopathy. This clonotype was recorded a few times. Its antigen is unidentified. RNA transcripts yielded amplified TCR beta CDR3 regions. The HTBI set primed first-round TCR CDR3 RT-PCR. TCRdb used MiXCR to reprocess the multiplex PCR reads, holding one entry per CDR3 protein. This sample yields a few hundred thousand distinct CDR3 sequences, of which approximately 15% are seen a single time; under 7% belongs to the top ten. Whole-study findings and limits: In simple terms, a model built on 13 V-J features told ophthalmopathy apart from stable hyperthyroidism. With a median lead of about six months before onset, the model predicted ophthalmopathy. Blood also showed most of the thyroid clonotypes that were expanded above 0.001.

Diagnoses rested on clinical symptoms, serum thyroxine and TRAb, thyroid ultrasound and orbital computed tomography. This receptor was obtained from a woman younger than 45 with Graves' hyperthyroidism that later progressed to Graves' ophthalmopathy. Sequenced: blood.

The CDR3 DNA is TGTGCCTGGAGTGCGGGGGTTTCGGGCCTTAACACCGGGGAGCTGTTTTTT. This gives the protein CAWSAGVSGLNTGELFF. The chain joins TRBV30 to TRBJ2-2; tentatively, D is TRBD2 (6 bases). Between the trimmed V and J ends, which lost 1 base and 2 bases, there was a span of 17 bases. Per the germline V gene, CDR1 is GTSNPN and CDR2 is SVGIG (reference sequence). CDR3 size: 17 residues. The complete variable domain, with remaining parts taken from reference TRBV30 and TRBJ2-2, reads SQTIHQWPATLVQPVGSPLSLECTVEGTSNPNLYWYRQAAGRGLQLLFYSVGIGQISSEVPQNLSASRPQDRQFILSSKKLLLSDSGFYLCAWSAGVSGLNTGELFFGEGSRLTVL.